The 22 T cell receptor beta chains below all came from one sample that was sequenced in a study of cytomegalovirus exposure and HLA in healthy donors (dated by TCRdb to 2015 to 2018). Libraries were prepared through the immunoSEQ multiplex PCR assay. A mixture of 60 forward primers for TCR Vbeta segments and 13 reverse primers for TCR Jbeta segments was used in the multiplex PCR. Sourced from immuneACCESS, this table was stored by TCRdb with only in-frame sequences that have V and J called. A share of the clones is absent; for the studies checked, an unresolved V gene accounts for under half, and the remainder has no known explanation. This sample is represented by around 200,000 clones; roughly three quarters of them were singletons. The ten largest clones represent less than 2.5% of the sample. The sequenced sample consisted of PBMCs. These receptors were taken from a woman in her forties or fifties in good health and CMV-seronegative.

The rearrangement uses TRBV11-2 and TRBJ2-5; possibly TRBD2 for D (6 bases). CDR1 is SGHAT and CDR2 is FQNNGV in the germline V gene. This CDR3 spans 15 amino acids. Trimming removed 3 bases from V and 4 bases from J, with 15 bases in between. The chain's CDR3 is CASSLGLLAVETQYF. The CDR3 DNA reads TGTGCCAGCAGCTTGGGATTACTAGCTGTAGAGACCCAGTACTTC.

V is TRBV5-1 and J is TRBJ1-2; the D is unclear. Germline V lookup: CDR1 SGHRS, CDR2 YFSETQ. V was pared by 2 bases and J by 0 bases, with 8 bases between. This CDR3 contains 14 residues. CDR3: CASSFSVANYGYTF. CDR3 nucleotide sequence: TGCGCCAGCAGCTTCTCGGTAGCTAACTATGGCTACACCTTC.

This clone has more than one count but fewer than ten. The chain recombines TRBV5-1 with TRBJ2-6, with 7 positions matching TRBD1. The CDR3 has 16 residues. J was trimmed by 0 bases and V by 3 bases; bases with no gene match: 3. Germline V gives CDR1 SGHRS, CDR2 YFSETQ. In DNA form, the CDR3 reads TGCGCCAGCAGCTACGGGACAGCCTCTGGGGCCAACGTCCTGACTTTC. It translates to CASSYGTASGANVLTF.

This clone was seen a single time. This chain links TRBV7-2 with TRBJ2-3; TRBD2 agrees at 12 bases. J was trimmed by 6 bases and V by 4 bases; bases with no gene match: 2. The CDR3 runs to 14 residues. Germline V lookup: CDR1 SGHTA, CDR2 FQGNSA. The CDR3 spells CASSSSGGVDTQYF. The CDR3 DNA reads TGTGCCAGCAGCTCTAGCGGGGGGGTGGATACGCAGTATTTT.

The V and J genes are TRBV28 and TRBJ2-3; TRBD2 matches 9 bases. This CDR3 comprises 16 residues. J lost 9 bases, V lost 6 bases, and 16 bases had no gene match. Germline V lookup: CDR1 MDHEN, CDR2 SYDVKM. CDR3 coding DNA: TGTGCCAGCAGGGCGGGGGTAGCGGGAGCCGGCGGCACGCAGTATTTT. Encoded protein: CASRAGVAGAGGTQYF.

This rearrangement joins TRBV4-2 to TRBJ1-5, with D unresolved. The CDR3 has 14 residues. Trimming left V 0 bases short and J 2 bases short, with 5 bases between. Germline CDR1 reads LGHNA; CDR2 reads YNFKEQ. The CDR3 sequence: CASSQDFGNQPQHF. In DNA, the CDR3 is TGTGCCAGCAGCCAAGACTTCGGCAATCAGCCCCAGCATTTT.

The CDR3 sequence is CASSPDRATNEKLFF. In nucleotides, the CDR3 is TGCGCCAGCAGCCCTGACCGGGCAACTAATGAAAAACTGTTTTTT. V usage is TRBV5-1 and J usage is TRBJ1-4; D remains unclear. The CDR3 covers 15 residues. The germline CDR1 and CDR2 sequences are SGHRS and YFSETQ. V was trimmed by 4 bases and J by 0 bases, leaving 10 bases between them.

The V gene is TRBV14, the J gene TRBJ2-2, with D uncertain. Trimming removed 0 bases at V and 7 bases at J, with 12 bases between. The CDR3 covers 15 residues. The germline CDR1 and CDR2 sequences are SGHDN and FVKESK. The CDR3 sequence is CASSQETLRGGELFF. The DNA for the CDR3 is TGTGCCAGCAGCCAAGAAACTTTACGTGGCGGGGAGCTGTTTTTT.

With regard to this clone: Germline is not matched at one junction end, which may reflect a read error. This rearrangement joins TRBV6-1 to TRBJ2-7, with D tentatively TRBD1 (6 bases). CDR3 size: 15 residues. In germline, CDR1 is MNHNS, CDR2 SASEGT. This chain's CDR3 is CASSEDSRGPYAQYF. The CDR3 region has the DNA TGTGCCAGCAGTGAAGATAGCAGGGGACCCTACGCGCAGTACTTC.

V and J are TRBV30 and TRBJ2-2; D may be TRBD2 (6 bases). The ends were cut back, 3 bases at V and 3 bases at J, with 11 bases in the middle. The CDR3 consists of 14 residues. Germline lookup yields CDR1 GTSNPN and CDR2 SVGIG (reference sequence). CDR3: CAWRGLAYTGELFF. Written as DNA, the CDR3 is TGTGCCTGGAGAGGGCTAGCGTACACCGGGGAGCTGTTTTTT.

This chain's CDR3 is CASSQLDSTDTQYF. The CDR3 DNA is TGTGCCAGCAGCCAACTAGACAGCACAGATACGCAGTATTTT. This chain links TRBV4-2 with TRBJ2-3; D remains ambiguous. The V end lost 2 bases, the J end lost 0 bases, and 6 bases lay between the germline ends. Germline V CDR1 and CDR2: LGHNA, YNFKEQ. The CDR3 spans 14 residues.

The CDR3 reads CASSLPGDYYGYTF. CDR3 nucleotide sequence: TGTGCCAGCAGTTTACCTGGGGACTACTATGGCTACACCTTC. The chain joins TRBV28 to TRBJ1-2; D may be TRBD1 (5 bases). The V gene's germline CDR1 is MDHEN and CDR2 SYDVKM. Deletions cut 2 bases from V and 3 bases from J, with 10 bases between. The CDR3 extends over 14 amino acids.

J is TRBJ2-1 and V is TRBV7-9; TRBD2 matches 7 bases. Germline V gives CDR1 SEHNR, CDR2 FQNEAQ (reference sequence). The CDR3 consists of 15 residues. Trimming at V came to 3 bases and at J to 6 bases, leaving 8 bases not matched to a gene. The CDR3 is CASSFSLAAGNEQFF. The CDR3 DNA is TGTGCCAGCAGCTTTTCCCTAGCGGCGGGCAATGAGCAGTTCTTC.

The chain recombines TRBV7-8 with TRBJ2-7, with a possible D match to TRBD1 (6 bases). The V end was cut by 5 bases, the J end by 5 bases, with 13 bases between. Per the germline V gene, CDR1 is SGHVS and CDR2 is FQNEAQ. CDR3 length: 13 residues. The CDR3 region is CASSNPGVHEQYF. The CDR3 bases are TGTGCCAGCAGCAATCCAGGGGTCCACGAGCAGTACTTC.

The rearrangement joins TRBV28 to TRBJ1-2; TRBD1 is a possible D gene (6 bases). The CDR3 sequence is 14 residues long. CDR1 MDHEN and CDR2 SYDVKM come from the germline V gene. The V and J ends lost 6 bases and 2 bases respectively, with 13 bases between them. The CDR3: CASSQGQRNYGYTF. The CDR3 DNA reads as TGTGCCAGCAGCCAAGGACAGCGGAACTATGGCTACACCTTC.

J is TRBJ2-7 and V is TRBV28; D not resolved. V was trimmed by 6 bases and J by 2 bases, leaving 20 bases between them. CDR1 is MDHEN, CDR2 SYDVKM, per germline. This CDR3 has 16 amino acids. The chain's CDR3 is CASRPDGSGIAYEQYF. The CDR3 DNA sequence: TGTGCCAGCAGGCCCGACGGTTCGGGTATTGCCTACGAGCAGTACTTC.

The table lists this clone with a few counts. The chain is built from TRBV28 and TRBJ2-3, with 7 positions matching TRBD1. From germline, CDR1 is MDHEN and CDR2 SYDVKM. J lost 3 bases, V lost 5 bases, and 8 bases had no gene match. The CDR3 loop spans 15 amino acids. The CDR3, as DNA: TGTGCCAGCAGTAACCGGGACAGTGGGACAGATACGCAGTATTTT. Amino acid sequence: CASSNRDSGTDTQYF. The full variable domain, with the rest looked up from reference TRBV28 and TRBJ2-3, is DVKVTQSSRYLVKRTGEKVFLECVQDMDHENMFWYRQDPGLGLRLIYFSYDVKMKEKGDIPEGYSVSREKKERFSLILESASTNQTSMYLCASSNRDSGTDTQYFGPGTRLTVL.

CDR3: CARLRESTNEQFF. The CDR3 DNA follows: TGTGCCAGACTCCGGGAGAGTACAAATGAGCAGTTCTTC. The chain carries TRBV2 and TRBJ2-1; D possibly corresponds to TRBD2 (6 bases). CDR3 length: 13 amino acids. V was trimmed by 9 bases and J by 7 bases, leaving 16 bases between them. Germline V lookup: CDR1 SNHLY, CDR2 FYNNEI.

The chain couples TRBV2 to TRBJ1-2, with TRBD1 identical over 9 bases. V dropped 11 bases and J dropped 7; count of bases not matched to a gene: 11. Germline V lookup: CDR1 SNHLY, CDR2 FYNNEI. The CDR3 extends over 13 amino acids. The CDR3, as DNA: TGTGCCGGAAGCCGGGACAGGGAGAGTGGCTACACCTTC. Translation: CAGSRDRESGYTF.

This rearrangement joins TRBV4-2 to TRBJ2-1; 8 bases map to TRBD2. The CDR3 consists of 17 residues. Germline V CDR1 and CDR2: LGHNA, YNFKEQ. V lost 1 base to trimming and J lost 0 bases; unmatched junction nucleotides: 5. CDR3 sequence reads: CASSQGISGDSYNEQFF. CDR3 bases: TGTGCCAGCAGCCAAGGAATTAGCGGGGACTCCTACAATGAGCAGTTCTTC.

The CDR3 is CASSYSMVAGAGEQYF. CDR3 nucleotides: TGTGCCAGCAGTTACTCGATGGTCGCGGGGGCGGGCGAGCAGTACTTC. This chain connects TRBV6-5 to TRBJ2-7; TRBD2 is a possible D gene (7 bases). CDR1 and CDR2 (germline): MNHEY, SVGAGI. Deletions cut 0 bases from V and 6 bases from J, with 18 bases between. The CDR3 length is 16 residues.

J is TRBJ2-7 and V is TRBV4-1, with D possibly being TRBD1 (6 bases). Germline CDR1 is MGHRA and CDR2 is YSYEKL. V lost 4 bases, J lost 2 bases, and 21 bases lay in between. This CDR3 has 17 residues. The CDR3 sequence is CASSPPFGSGAAYEQYF. CDR3 DNA: TGCGCCAGCAGCCCACCGTTTGGGTCAGGGGCGGCCTACGAGCAGTACTTC.